This section outlines one T cell receptor (beta chain) sequence together with its context. These data come from a study of T cell clusters in autoimmune cytopenias. TRB amplification used around 260 ng of peripheral blood genomic DNA. Multiplex touch-down PCR amplified TRB using TRB-A and TRB-B pools in one tube. TCRdb re-called the multiplex PCR reads and gives one entry per CDR3 protein, without DNA. The listing contains about 11,000 distinct CDR3 sequences. In germline, CDR1 is SGHNT, CDR2 YYREEE (reference sequence). This CDR3 is built from 15 residues. These same records also appear under a second study, on T cell repertoires in aging, cancer and after chemotherapy.

Specimen: peripheral blood. This TCR was recovered from a human donor in good health. This chain connects TRBV5-4 to TRBJ2-1; as DNA is missing, the TRBD1 call by TCRdb cannot be tested. The CDR3 here is CASSSPGGEYNEQFF.